The 21 T cell receptor beta chains in this list originate from one sample, sequenced in a study of molecular identifiers for immune sequencing clone quantification. TCRdb reanalysed the PCR reads using MiXCR and keeps one entry per CDR3 protein. The sample holds approximately 630,000 distinct CDR3 sequences, approximately 24% seen once. What was sequenced was naive CD8+ T cells from blood, with Jurkat cell RNA spiked in. Subset reported: FACS-sorted CD8+CD4-CCR7+CD45RA+ naive T cells. The receptors originated from a human donor in good health. Some libraries in this study had Jurkat cell RNA spiked in.

The rearrangement joins TRBV6-6 to TRBJ2-2; D not resolved. The germline V and J ends were trimmed by 6 bases and 2 bases, with 19 bases remaining between them. The CDR3 contains 17 residues. Germline V gene data show CDR1 as MNHNY and CDR2 as SVGAGI (reference sequence). Here the CDR3 DNA reads TGTGCCAGCAGCCTACTTCTGACTGACCCAAACACCGGGGAGCTGTTTTTT. It specifies CASSLLLTDPNTGELFF.

There are many counts of this clonotype. The chain is built from TRBV2 and TRBJ2-4, with D hard to call. Germline V lookup: CDR1 SNHLY, CDR2 FYNNEI. V was pared by 3 bases and J by 0 bases, with 6 bases between. The CDR3 is made up of 14 amino acids. The CDR3 here is CASSEGLAKNIQYF. The CDR3 nucleotides read TGTGCCAGCAGTGAGGGGTTAGCCAAAAACATTCAGTACTTC.

This clonotype was picked up many times. The chain couples TRBV12-3 or TRBV12-4 to TRBJ2-3; 16 nucleotides line up with TRBD2. Losses at the gene ends were 3 bases for V and 0 bases for J; bases not matched to a gene: 15. This CDR3 is 22 amino acids long. The CDR3 spells CASSFLSLTGTSGGDSTDTQYF. The CDR3 DNA sequence: TGTGCCAGCAGTTTTCTGTCCCTTACCGGGACTAGCGGGGGGGATAGCACAGATACGCAGTATTTT.

This clonotype was observed many times. The chain joins TRBV5-6 to TRBJ2-7; D not resolved. This CDR3 spans 14 amino acids. V was pared by 3 bases and J by 5 bases, with 15 bases between. CDR1 and CDR2 from the germline V gene are SGHDT and YYEEEE. The DNA for the CDR3 is TGTGCCAGCAGCTGGGTACAGAGCGTCGACGAGCAGTACTTC. Protein: CASSWVQSVDEQYF.

The V call is TRBV27, the J call TRBJ2-5; D ambiguous. CDR3 length: 14 amino acids. In germline, CDR1 is MNHEY, CDR2 SMNVEV (reference sequence). Trimming pared 4 bases from V and 0 bases from J, leaving 9 bases between. CDR3 nucleotides: TGTGCCAGCAGTTGGGCCGCCTACCAAGAGACCCAGTACTTC. It specifies CASSWAAYQETQYF.

The chain is built from TRBV3-1 and TRBJ1-3; D uncertain. The V end was cut by 2 bases, the J end by 2 bases, with 13 bases between. This CDR3 has 16 residues. Germline CDR1 LGHDT, CDR2 YNNKEL (reference sequence). CDR3 sequence: CASSQMEDYPGNTIYF. The CDR3 DNA reads TGTGCCAGCAGCCAAATGGAGGATTATCCTGGAAACACCATATATTTT.

This clonotype was seen only once. This may be a read error, as it is one base from a much larger clone. This CDR3 is missing its conserved last phenylalanine or tryptophan, likely due to a read error. CDR3 region: CASSTRQGSGYGYTL. The CDR3 DNA follows: TGTGCCAGCAGTACACGACAGGGCTCTGGCTATGGCTACACCCTC. V usage is TRBV12-3 or TRBV12-4 and J usage is TRBJ1-2, with TRBD1 matching 7 bases. Trimming took 5 bases from V and 4 from J; bases not matched to a gene: 10. CDR3 length: 15 amino acids.

This clonotype has just a few counts. The V gene is TRBV20-1, the J gene TRBJ2-3; 11 positions agree with TRBD2. V was pared by 0 bases and J by 0 bases, with 11 bases of the junction left unmatched. Germline V gene data show CDR1 as DFQATT and CDR2 as SNEGSKA (reference sequence). This CDR3 contains 19 residues. DNA for the CDR3: TGCAGTGCTAGAGATGAGTATACTAGCGGGGGCTCTAGCACAGATACGCAGTATTTT. This encodes CSARDEYTSGGSSTDTQYF.

As concerns this clonotype: A much larger clone is a single base away; this may be a read error. The chain uses TRBV29-1 and TRBJ2-2; 11 bases fit TRBD2. CDR1 is SQVTM, CDR2 ANQGSEA, per germline. The CDR3 consists of 14 residues. CDR3 sequence (DNA): TGCAGCGCCGGGACTAGCGGAGCCACCGGGGATCTGTTTTTT. Protein sequence: CSAGTSGATGDLFF.

This clonotype was detected ten times or more. V and J are TRBV5-1 and TRBJ2-3, with 9 nucleotides matching TRBD2. V lost 2 bases and J lost 4; bases outside the gene matches: 8. CDR1 SGHRS and CDR2 YFSETQ come from the germline V gene. The CDR3 is made up of 16 amino acids. Written as DNA, the CDR3 is TGCGCCAGCAGCTTTAAATTAGCGGGAGTCCCAGATACGCAGTATTTT. Translating it yields CASSFKLAGVPDTQYF.

The chain combines TRBV2 with TRBJ2-7; possible D gene TRBD1, 5 bases. CDR3 length equals 14 residues. Trimming took off 4 bases at V and 2 bases at J, with 12 bases between the two ends. The germline CDR1 and CDR2 sequences are SNHLY and FYNNEI. CDR3 DNA sequence: TGTGCCAGCAGTGGAACAGGATGGGCCTACGAGCAGTACTTC. It encodes CASSGTGWAYEQYF.

The chain employs TRBV4-1 and TRBJ2-7, with TRBD1 matching 7 bases. J gave up 0 bases and V 4 bases, and 9 bases lay outside the gene matches. Germline values: CDR1 MGHRA, CDR2 YSYEKL. The CDR3 length is 16 residues. The CDR3: CASSRDPTGVSYEQYF. CDR3 nucleotides: TGCGCCAGCAGCCGAGACCCAACAGGGGTCTCCTACGAGCAGTACTTC.

Of note for this clonotype: An end of the junction does not agree with germline; a read error may underlie this. V usage is TRBV20-1 and J usage is TRBJ2-5, with a weak D call TRBD2 (7 bases). CDR3 length equals 12 residues. The germline V gene encodes CDR1 DFQATT and CDR2 SNEGSKA (reference sequence). DNA for the CDR3: TGCAGTGCTATCGGGGGGCAAGAGAGCCAGTACTTC. Translating it yields CSAIGGQESQYF.

This clonotype has only a few counts. This chain uses TRBV10-2 with TRBJ1-1; D remains unclear. The V end was cut by 2 bases, the J end by 8 bases, with 9 bases between. Germline assignment: CDR1 WSHSY and CDR2 SAAADI. The CDR3 runs to 12 residues. The CDR3 loop reads CASSEGELEAFF. CDR3 nucleotides: TGCGCCAGCAGTGAGGGGGAACTAGAAGCTTTCTTT.

V is TRBV10-3 and J is TRBJ2-7; D is uncertain. Trimming pared 0 bases from V and 7 bases from J, leaving 16 bases between. The CDR3 sequence is 15 residues long. CDR1 is ENHRY, CDR2 SYGVKD, per germline. The DNA for the CDR3 is TGTGCCATCAGTGAGTCGCGCGCTAACGTGTTAGAGCAGTACTTC. Amino acid sequence: CAISESRANVLEQYF.

This clonotype was observed a handful of times. V usage is TRBV7-6 and J usage is TRBJ2-1; D not certain. V lost 1 base to trimming and J lost 4 bases, with 11 bases between them. Germline CDR1 SGHVS, CDR2 FNYEAQ. The CDR3 is made up of 15 amino acids. The CDR3 loop reads CASSLGPERYNEQFF. CDR3 sequence (DNA): TGTGCCAGCAGCTTAGGCCCCGAAAGATACAATGAGCAGTTCTTC.

This chain links TRBV29-1 with TRBJ2-5, with 7 positions matching TRBD1. This CDR3 region has 13 residues. V lost 5 bases to trimming and J lost 3 bases; unmatched junction nucleotides: 6. In germline, CDR1 is SQVTM, CDR2 ANQGSEA. The CDR3 DNA reads as TGCAGCGTTACGACAGGGCGGGAAGAGACCCAGTACTTC. This translates into CSVTTGREETQYF. Using reference TRBV29-1 and TRBJ2-5 for the parts outside the CDR3, the full variable domain is SAVISQKPSRDICQRGTSLTIQCQVDSQVTMMFWYRQQPGQSLTLIATANQGSEATYESGFVIDKFPISRPNLTFSTLTVSNMSPEDSSIYLCSVTTGREETQYFGPGTRLLVL.

About this clonotype: A read error may be the cause here, since a much bigger clone is one base away. The chain has TRBV5-4 and TRBJ1-1, with D tentatively TRBD1 (5 bases). The CDR3 contains 12 residues. Germline lookup yields CDR1 SGHNT and CDR2 YYREEE (reference sequence). V was shortened by 7 bases and J by 3 bases, with 10 bases between the two germline ends. DNA for the CDR3: TGTGCCAGCTGCCGAGGGGACACTGAAGCTTTCTTT. The encoded protein is CASCRGDTEAFF.

J is TRBJ2-1 and V is TRBV11-2; D possibly corresponds to TRBD1 (6 bases). The V and J ends lost 5 bases and 5 bases respectively, with 16 bases between them. Germline CDR1 SGHAT, CDR2 FQNNGV. This CDR3 has 15 amino acids. The CDR3 coding sequence is TGTGCCAGCAGCCTTCTAGGGGGTCCTGACAATGAGCAGTTCTTC. This codes for CASSLLGGPDNEQFF.

In its sample, this clonotype was seen once. It may be a read error: a sequence one base away is much more abundant. This chain joins TRBV20-1 and TRBJ2-3; D may match TRBD1 or TRBD2 (5 bases each). CDR3 length: 15 residues. Germline assignment: CDR1 DFQATT and CDR2 SNEGSKA (reference sequence). CDR3 nucleotide sequence: TGCAGTGCTAGAGAACGGTGGGCTAGCACAGGTACGCAGTATTTT. Amino acid sequence: CSARERWASTGTQYF.

At least ten counts were recorded for this clonotype. The J gene is TRBJ2-7, the V gene TRBV6-5, with D uncertain. Germline CDR1 reads MNHEY; CDR2 reads SVGAGI. This CDR3 is 14 amino acids long. The germline V and J ends were trimmed by 6 bases and 1 base, with 13 bases remaining between them. The CDR3 DNA reads as TGTGCCAGCAGACTCGGAGCGAGTTCCTACGAGCAGTACTTC. Protein product: CASRLGASSYEQYF.